This TCR beta chain is from a study of healthy donors' naive CD4 and CD8 T cells. Study-wide background: TCR alpha primers covered all functional IMGT alpha gene variants. General study results and limits: Reportedly, most V and J gene segments showed naive CD4+ versus CD8+ bias. Chains were not paired, since alpha and beta were sequenced in bulk.

Naive T cells were sorted: CD4+CD8-CD45RO-CD45RA+ for CD4+, CD8+CD4-CD45RA+CD27bright for CD8+. A note on this clonotype: As yet, its antigen is unknown.

V was pared by 7 bases and J by 9 bases, with 11 bases of the junction left unmatched. The CDR3 spans 16 residues. Germline lookup yields CDR1 MNHEY and CDR2 SVGEGT. A linear amplification protocol produced the TCR libraries from about 510 ng of total RNA. TCRdb re-called the reads with MiXCR, one entry per CDR3 protein. The table records approximately 200,000 distinct CDR3 sequences, about 74% of them present only once. The chain recombines TRBV6-2 or TRBV6-3 with TRBJ2-4, with TRBD2 matching 14 bases. This receptor was obtained from a pool of human donors in good health; the sample pools cells from several healthy donors. The source material was naive CD4+ and CD8+ T cells sorted from blood, pooled from several donors. CDR3 DNA sequence: TGTGCCAGCACCGAGGGGACTAGCGGGAGAGGGATCATTCAGTACTTC. Translating it yields CASTEGTSGRGIIQYF.